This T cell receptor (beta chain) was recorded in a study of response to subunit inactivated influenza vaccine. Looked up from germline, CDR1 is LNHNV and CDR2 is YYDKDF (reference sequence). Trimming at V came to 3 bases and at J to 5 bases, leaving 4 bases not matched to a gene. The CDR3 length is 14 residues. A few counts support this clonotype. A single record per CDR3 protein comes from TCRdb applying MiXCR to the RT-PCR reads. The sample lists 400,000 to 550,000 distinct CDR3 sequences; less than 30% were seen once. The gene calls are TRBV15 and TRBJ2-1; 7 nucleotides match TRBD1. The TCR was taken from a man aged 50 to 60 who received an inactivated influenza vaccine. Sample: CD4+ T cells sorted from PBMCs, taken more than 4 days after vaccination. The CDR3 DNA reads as TGTGCCACCAGCAGGAGGACAGGAGACAATGAGCAGTTCTTC. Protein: CATSRRTGDNEQFF.